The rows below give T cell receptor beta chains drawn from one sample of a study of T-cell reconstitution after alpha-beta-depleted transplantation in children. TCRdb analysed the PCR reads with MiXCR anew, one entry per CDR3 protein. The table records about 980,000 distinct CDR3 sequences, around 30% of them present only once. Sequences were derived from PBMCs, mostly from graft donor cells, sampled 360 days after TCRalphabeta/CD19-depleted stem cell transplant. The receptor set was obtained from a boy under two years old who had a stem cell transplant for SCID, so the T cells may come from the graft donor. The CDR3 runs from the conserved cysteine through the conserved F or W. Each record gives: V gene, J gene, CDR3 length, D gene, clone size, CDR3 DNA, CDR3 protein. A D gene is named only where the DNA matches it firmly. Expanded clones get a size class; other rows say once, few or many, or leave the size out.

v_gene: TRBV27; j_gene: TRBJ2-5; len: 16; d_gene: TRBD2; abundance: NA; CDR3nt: TGTGCCAGCAGTATACTAGCGGGGGGGCCGAAGGAGACCCAGTACTTC; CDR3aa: CASSILAGGPKETQYF
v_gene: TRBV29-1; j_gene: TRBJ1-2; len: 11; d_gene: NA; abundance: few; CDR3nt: TGCAGCGCCAGAAAGGACTATGGCTACACCTTC; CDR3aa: CSARKDYGYTF
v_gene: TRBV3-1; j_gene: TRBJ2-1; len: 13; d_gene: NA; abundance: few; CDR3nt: TGTGCCAGCAGCCAAGATGGCGGCAATGAGCAGTTCTTC; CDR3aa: CASSQDGGNEQFF
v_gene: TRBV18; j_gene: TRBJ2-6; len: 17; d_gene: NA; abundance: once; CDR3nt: TGTGCCAGCTCTCCGACAGGACAAAGCTCTGGGGCCAACGTCCTGACTTTC; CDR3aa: CASSPTGQSSGANVLTF
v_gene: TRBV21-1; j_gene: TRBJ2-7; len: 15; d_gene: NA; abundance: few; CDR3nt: TGTGCCAGCAGCAAAGAAGCAATGGCCCTCTACGAGCAGTACTTC; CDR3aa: CASSKEAMALYEQYF
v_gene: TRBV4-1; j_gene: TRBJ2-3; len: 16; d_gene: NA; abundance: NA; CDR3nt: TGCGCCAGCAGCTCCCATAACATAGGAAGCACAGATACGCAGTATTTT; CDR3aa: CASSSHNIGSTDTQYF
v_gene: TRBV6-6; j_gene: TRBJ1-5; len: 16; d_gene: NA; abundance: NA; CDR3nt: TGTGCCAGCAGTTACTCGGGACTAGTTCTTGGGGAGCCCCAGCATTTT; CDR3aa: CASSYSGLVLGEPQHF
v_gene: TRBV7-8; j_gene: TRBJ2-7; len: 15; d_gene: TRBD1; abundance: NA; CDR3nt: TGTGCCAGCAGCTCCCGGGACAGGGCATTATACGAGCAGTACTTC; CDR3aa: CASSSRDRALYEQYF
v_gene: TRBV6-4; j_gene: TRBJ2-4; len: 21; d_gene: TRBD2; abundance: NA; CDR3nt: TGTGCCAGCAGTCCTTCCCTGGGACTAGCGGGGTCCCCGAGGGCCAAAAACATTCAGTACTTC; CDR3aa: CASSPSLGLAGSPRAKNIQYF
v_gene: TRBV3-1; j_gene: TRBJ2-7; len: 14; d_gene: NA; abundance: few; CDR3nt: TGTGCCAGCAGCCCCTCGCGGAGGACCTACGAGCAGTACTTC; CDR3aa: CASSPSRRTYEQYF
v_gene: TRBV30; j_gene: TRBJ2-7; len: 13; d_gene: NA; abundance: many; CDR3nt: TGTGCCTGGCGCCAGAATAAATCCTACGAGCAGTACTTC; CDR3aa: CAWRQNKSYEQYF
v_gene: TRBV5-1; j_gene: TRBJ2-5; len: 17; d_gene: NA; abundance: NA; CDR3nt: TGCGCCAGCAGCAGAAAACTAGCCTCGAGTTTCGCGGAGACCCAGTACTTC; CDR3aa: CASSRKLASSFAETQYF
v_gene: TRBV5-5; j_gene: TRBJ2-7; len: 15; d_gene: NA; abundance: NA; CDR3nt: TGTGCCAGCAGCTTGATGGGTGGGGTATCCCCATCATTAAAATTC; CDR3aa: CASSLMGGVSPSLKF
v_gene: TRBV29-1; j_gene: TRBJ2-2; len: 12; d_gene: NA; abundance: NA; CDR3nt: TGCAGCGTTGCGGGGGACACCGGGGAGCTGTTTTTT; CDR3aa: CSVAGDTGELFF
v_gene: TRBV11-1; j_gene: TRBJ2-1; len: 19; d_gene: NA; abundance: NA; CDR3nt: TGTGCCAGCAGCCTCCCCGGCCCGGGGGGCACGTGGAGGTACAATGAGCAGTTCTTC; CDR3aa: CASSLPGPGGTWRYNEQFF
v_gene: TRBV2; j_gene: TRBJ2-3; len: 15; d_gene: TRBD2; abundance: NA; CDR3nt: TGTGCCAGCAGTGAAGAGGCGGGGGGGCCGGATACGCAGTATTTT; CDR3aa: CASSEEAGGPDTQYF
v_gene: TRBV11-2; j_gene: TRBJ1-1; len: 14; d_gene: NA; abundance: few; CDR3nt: TGTGCCAGCAGCCCAAGGAGGGTCGGCACTGAAGCTTTCTTT; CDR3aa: CASSPRRVGTEAFF
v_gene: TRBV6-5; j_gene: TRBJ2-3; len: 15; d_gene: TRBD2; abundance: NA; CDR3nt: TGTGCCAGCAGTACTCTAGCGGGACACACAGATACGCAGTATTTT; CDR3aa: CASSTLAGHTDTQYF
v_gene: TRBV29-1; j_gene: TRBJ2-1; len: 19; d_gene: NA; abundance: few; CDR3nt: TGCAGCGTTGAAGATCGGCAGGGGAGGGCTTACAGGGCTTCCAATGAGCAGTTCTTC; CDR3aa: CSVEDRQGRAYRASNEQFF
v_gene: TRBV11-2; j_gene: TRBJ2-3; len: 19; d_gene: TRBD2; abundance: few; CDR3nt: TGTGCCAGCAGCCGTCATCCCAGGACTAGCGGGGGGAGCACAGATACGCAGTATTTT; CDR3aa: CASSRHPRTSGGSTDTQYF
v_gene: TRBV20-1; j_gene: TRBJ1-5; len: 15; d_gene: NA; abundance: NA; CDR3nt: TGCAGTGCTAGAGCCGGGGGGGGTAGCAATCAGCCCCAGCATTTT; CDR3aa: CSARAGGGSNQPQHF
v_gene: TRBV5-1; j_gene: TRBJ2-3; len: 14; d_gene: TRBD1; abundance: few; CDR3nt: TGCGCCAGCAGCTACGGACAGGGTCTGGATACGCAGTATTTT; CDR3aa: CASSYGQGLDTQYF
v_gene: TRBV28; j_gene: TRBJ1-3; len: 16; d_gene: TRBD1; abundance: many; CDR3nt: TGTGCCAGCAGTTTTGGGCCAGGGGGCTCTGGAAACACCATATATTTT; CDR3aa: CASSFGPGGSGNTIYF
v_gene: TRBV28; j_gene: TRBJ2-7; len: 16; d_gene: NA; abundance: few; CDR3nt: TGTGCCAGCAGTTTGGGGGTAACGGGGGACCCCTACGAGCAGTACTTC; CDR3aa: CASSLGVTGDPYEQYF
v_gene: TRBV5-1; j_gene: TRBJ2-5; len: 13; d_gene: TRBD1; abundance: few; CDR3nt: TGCGCCAGCGGGACAGAGCGTGGAGAGACCCAGTACTTC; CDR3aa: CASGTERGETQYF
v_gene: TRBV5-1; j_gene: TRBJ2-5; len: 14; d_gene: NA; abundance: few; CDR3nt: TGCGCCAGCAGCTTCGGGGACGGGAAAGAGACCCAGTACTTC; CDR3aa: CASSFGDGKETQYF
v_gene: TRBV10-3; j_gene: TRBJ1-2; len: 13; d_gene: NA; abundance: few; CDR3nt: TGTGCCTCAGGAGGGAGCCCTAACTATGGCTACACCTTC; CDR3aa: CASGGSPNYGYTF
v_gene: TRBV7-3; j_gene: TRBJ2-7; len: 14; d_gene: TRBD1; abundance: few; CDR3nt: TGTGCCAGCAGAACCAGGGACAGGGTATACGAGCAGTACTTC; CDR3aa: CASRTRDRVYEQYF
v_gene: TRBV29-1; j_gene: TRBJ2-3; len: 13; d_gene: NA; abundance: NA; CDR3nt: TGCAGCGTTGATACACCGATGGGAGATACGCAGTATTTT; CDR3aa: CSVDTPMGDTQYF
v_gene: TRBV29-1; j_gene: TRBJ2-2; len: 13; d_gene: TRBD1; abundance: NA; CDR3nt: TGCAGCACCCGACAGGGGGTAGGGGGGGAGCTGTTTTTT; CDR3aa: CSTRQGVGGELFF
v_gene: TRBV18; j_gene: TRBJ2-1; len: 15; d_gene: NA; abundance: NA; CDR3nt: TGTGCCAGCTCACCACCAACAGTTTATTACAATGAGCAGTTCTTC; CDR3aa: CASSPPTVYYNEQFF
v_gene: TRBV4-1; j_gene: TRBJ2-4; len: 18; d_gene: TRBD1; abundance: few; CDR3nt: TGCGCCAGCAGCCAAGAACCCCAGACAGGGAAAACCAAAAACATTCAGTACTTC; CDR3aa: CASSQEPQTGKTKNIQYF
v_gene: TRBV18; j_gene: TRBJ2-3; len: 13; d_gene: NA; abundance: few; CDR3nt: TGTGCCAGCAGCCCTCCTAACACAGATACGCAGTATTTT; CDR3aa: CASSPPNTDTQYF
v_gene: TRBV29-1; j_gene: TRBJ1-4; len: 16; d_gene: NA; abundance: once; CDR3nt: TGCAGCGTTGAAGATCCCCATGGGGGGCCTAATGAAAAACTGTTTTTT; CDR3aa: CSVEDPHGGPNEKLFF
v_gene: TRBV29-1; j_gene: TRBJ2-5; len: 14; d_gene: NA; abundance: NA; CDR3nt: TGCAGCGTTGAGGGGGGCGCAGGCCGCGAGACCCAGTACTTC; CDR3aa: CSVEGGAGRETQYF
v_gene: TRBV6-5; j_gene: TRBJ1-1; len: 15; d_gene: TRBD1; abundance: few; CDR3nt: TGTGCCAGCAGTTACTCGAGACAGGGGAACACTGAAGCTTTCTTT; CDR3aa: CASSYSRQGNTEAFF
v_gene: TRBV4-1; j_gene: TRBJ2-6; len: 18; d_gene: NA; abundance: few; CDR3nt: TGCGCCAGCAGCCTTGCCGGACAGACCATCTCTGGGGCCAACGTCCTGACTTTC; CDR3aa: CASSLAGQTISGANVLTF
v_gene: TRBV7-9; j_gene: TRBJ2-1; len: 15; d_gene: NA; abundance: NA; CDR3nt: TGTGCCAGCAGCAAGAACGGAAGAACCTACAATGAGCAGTTCTTC; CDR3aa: CASSKNGRTYNEQFF
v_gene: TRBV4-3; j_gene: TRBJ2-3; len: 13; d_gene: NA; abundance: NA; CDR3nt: TGCGCCAGCAGCCAAGATCGGCCGGATACGCAGTATTTT; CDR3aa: CASSQDRPDTQYF
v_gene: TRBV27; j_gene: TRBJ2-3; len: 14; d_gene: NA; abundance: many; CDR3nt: TGTGCCAGCAGTTTAAGCAGGGTAACAGATACGCAGTATTTT; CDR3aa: CASSLSRVTDTQYF
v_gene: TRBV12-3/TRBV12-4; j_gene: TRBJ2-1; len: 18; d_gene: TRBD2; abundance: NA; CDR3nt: TGTGCCAGCAGTTTACAGGCGGGACTAGCGGGGTTACTCAATGAGCAGTTCTTC; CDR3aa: CASSLQAGLAGLLNEQFF
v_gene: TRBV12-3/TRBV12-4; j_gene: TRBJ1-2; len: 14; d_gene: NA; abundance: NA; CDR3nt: TGTGCCAGCAGTTCCCTGGGCCTAAACTATGGCTACACCTTC; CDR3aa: CASSSLGLNYGYTF
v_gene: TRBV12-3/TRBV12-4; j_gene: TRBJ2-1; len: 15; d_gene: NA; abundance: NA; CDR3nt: TGTGCCAGCAGTTTAGCCAGTTTCAGGATCGGTGAGCAGTTCTTC; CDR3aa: CASSLASFRIGEQFF
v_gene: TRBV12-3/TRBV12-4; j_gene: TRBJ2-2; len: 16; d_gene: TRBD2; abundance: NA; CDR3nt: TGTGCCAGCAGCCCTACTAGCGCCACGAACACCGGGGAGCTGTTTTTT; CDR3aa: CASSPTSATNTGELFF
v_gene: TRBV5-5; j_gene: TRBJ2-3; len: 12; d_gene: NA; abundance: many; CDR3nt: TGTGCCAGCAGCCCAGTCGCAGATACGCAGTATTTT; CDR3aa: CASSPVADTQYF
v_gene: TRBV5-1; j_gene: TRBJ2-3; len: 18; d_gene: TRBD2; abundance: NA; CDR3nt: TGCGCCAGCAGCTTGGGACTAGCGGGGGGGCCCGGGGCAGATACGCAGTATTTT; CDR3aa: CASSLGLAGGPGADTQYF
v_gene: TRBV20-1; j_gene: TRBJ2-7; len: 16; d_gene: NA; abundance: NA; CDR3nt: TGCAGTGCTAGAGATTCGAGTAGGGCCCTCCTCTACGAGCAGTACTTC; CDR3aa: CSARDSSRALLYEQYF
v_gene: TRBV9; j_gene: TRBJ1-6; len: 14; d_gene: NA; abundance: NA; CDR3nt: TGTGCCAGCAGCGTAGGTGGACATAATTCACCCCTCCACTTT; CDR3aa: CASSVGGHNSPLHF
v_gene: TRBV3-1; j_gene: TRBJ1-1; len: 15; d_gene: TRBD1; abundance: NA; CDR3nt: TGTGCCAGCAGCCAAGCTGGGGACAGGGACCCTGAAGCTTTCTTT; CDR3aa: CASSQAGDRDPEAFF
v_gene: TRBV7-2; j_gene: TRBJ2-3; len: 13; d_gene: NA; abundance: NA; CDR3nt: TGTGCCAGCAGCTTACCTTCCGTGGATACGCAGTATTTT; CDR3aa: CASSLPSVDTQYF
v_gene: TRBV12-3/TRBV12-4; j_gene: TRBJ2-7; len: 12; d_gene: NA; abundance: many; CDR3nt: TGTGCCAGCAGTTTTAGGGGGTACGAGCAGTACTTC; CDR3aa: CASSFRGYEQYF
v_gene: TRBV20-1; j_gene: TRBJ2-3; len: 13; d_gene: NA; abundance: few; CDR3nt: TGCAGTGCTAGTAGCGGTAGCACAGATACGCAGTATTTT; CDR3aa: CSASSGSTDTQYF
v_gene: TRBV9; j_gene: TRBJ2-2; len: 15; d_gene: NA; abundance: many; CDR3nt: TGTGCCAGCAGCCCCCGTGGACCCAACACCGGGGAGCTGTTTTTT; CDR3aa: CASSPRGPNTGELFF